This T cell receptor beta chain is from a study of control samples from healthy donors and cancer patients. Sequencing used immunoSEQ multiplex PCR; TCRdb keeps in-frame clones, though not all of them. The profile shows about 140,000 clones, around nine tenths of them singletons. The germline gives CDR1 SGHVS, CDR2 FNYEAQ. V dropped 4 bases and J dropped 6; count of bases not matched to a gene: 11. The length of the CDR3 is 18 residues. The source of this sequence is a man aged 25-40 years in good health. The source material was blood. The J gene is TRBJ2-1, the V gene TRBV7-6; 14 positions agree with TRBD2. The CDR3 DNA is TGTGCCAGCAGCTCGGGCCGACTAGCGGGAGGGCTTAGCAATGAGCAGTTCTTC. Translation: CASSSGRLAGGLSNEQFF.